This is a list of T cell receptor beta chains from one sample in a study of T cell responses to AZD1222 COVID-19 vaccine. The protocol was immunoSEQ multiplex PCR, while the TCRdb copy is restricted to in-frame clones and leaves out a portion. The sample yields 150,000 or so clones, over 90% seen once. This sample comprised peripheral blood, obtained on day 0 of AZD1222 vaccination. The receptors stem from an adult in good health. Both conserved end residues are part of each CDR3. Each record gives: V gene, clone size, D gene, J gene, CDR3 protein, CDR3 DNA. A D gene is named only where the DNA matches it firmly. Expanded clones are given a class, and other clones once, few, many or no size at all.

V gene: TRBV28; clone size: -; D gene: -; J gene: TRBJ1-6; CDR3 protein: CASSLPQGLNSPLHF; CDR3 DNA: TGTGCCAGCAGTCTCCCCCAGGGCCTCAATTCACCCCTCCACTTT
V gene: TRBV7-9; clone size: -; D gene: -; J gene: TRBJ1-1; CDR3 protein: CASSLGRPEAFF; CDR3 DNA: TGTGCCAGCAGCTTAGGGCGGCCGGAAGCTTTCTTT
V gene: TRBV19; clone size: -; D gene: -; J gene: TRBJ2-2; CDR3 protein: CASSSPDSRPGGLFF; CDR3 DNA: TGTGCCAGTAGTAGCCCGGACAGTAGACCTGGCGGGCTGTTTTTT
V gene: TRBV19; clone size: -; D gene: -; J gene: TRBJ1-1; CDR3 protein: CASSALNNFYTEAFF; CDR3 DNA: TGTGCCAGTAGTGCATTAAATAACTTTTACACTGAAGCTTTCTTT
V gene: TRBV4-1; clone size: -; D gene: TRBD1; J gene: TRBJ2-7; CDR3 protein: CASSQREQGIYEQYF; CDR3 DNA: TGCGCCAGCAGCCAACGCGAACAGGGGATCTACGAGCAGTACTTC
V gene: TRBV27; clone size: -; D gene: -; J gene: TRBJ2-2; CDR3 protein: CASRPNSRGELFF; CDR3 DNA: TGTGCCAGCAGGCCCAACTCCCGCGGGGAGCTGTTTTTT
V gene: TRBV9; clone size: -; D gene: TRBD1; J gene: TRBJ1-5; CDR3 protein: CASSATDRGREPQHF; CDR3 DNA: TGTGCCAGCAGCGCAACGGACAGGGGAAGGGAGCCCCAGCATTTT
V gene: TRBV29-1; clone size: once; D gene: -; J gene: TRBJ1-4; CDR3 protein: CSVEGPGEKLFF; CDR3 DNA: TGCAGCGTTGAGGGCCCGGGTGAAAAACTGTTTTTT
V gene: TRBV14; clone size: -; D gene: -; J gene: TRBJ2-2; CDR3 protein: CASSQDPPGRKNTGELFF; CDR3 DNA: TGTGCCAGCAGCCAAGACCCGCCGGGACGGAAGAACACCGGGGAGCTGTTTTTT
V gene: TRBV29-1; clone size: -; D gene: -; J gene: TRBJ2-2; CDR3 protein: CSVQFGSLGRANTGELFF; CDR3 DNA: TGCAGCGTCCAATTTGGCTCTTTGGGACGCGCGAACACCGGGGAGCTGTTTTTT
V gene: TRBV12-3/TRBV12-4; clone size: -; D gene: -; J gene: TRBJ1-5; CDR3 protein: CASSFGDGQPQHF; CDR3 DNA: TGTGCCAGCAGTTTTGGGGATGGTCAGCCCCAGCATTTT
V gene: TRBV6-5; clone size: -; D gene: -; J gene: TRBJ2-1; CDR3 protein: CASSYSGGTGEQFF; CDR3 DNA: TGTGCCAGCAGTTACTCAGGGGGGACGGGTGAGCAGTTCTTC
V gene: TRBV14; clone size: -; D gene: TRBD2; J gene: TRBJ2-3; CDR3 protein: CASSQRRGGERYPSTDTQYF; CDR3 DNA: TGTGCCAGCAGCCAACGTCGCGGGGGGGAAAGGTACCCTAGCACAGATACGCAGTATTTT
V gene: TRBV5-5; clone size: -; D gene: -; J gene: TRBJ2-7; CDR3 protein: CASRGSTWGHSTYEQYF; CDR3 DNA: TGTGCCAGCAGGGGGTCTACTTGGGGGCATTCGACCTACGAGCAGTACTTC
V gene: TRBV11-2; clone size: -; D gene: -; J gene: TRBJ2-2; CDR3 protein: CASSLDWGRSQVNTGELFF; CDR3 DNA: TGTGCCAGCAGCTTAGATTGGGGTCGGTCACAGGTGAACACCGGGGAGCTGTTTTTT
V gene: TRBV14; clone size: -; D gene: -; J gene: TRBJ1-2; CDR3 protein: CASSQVLLHTF; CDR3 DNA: TGTGCCAGCAGCCAAGTCCTCCTTCACACCTTC
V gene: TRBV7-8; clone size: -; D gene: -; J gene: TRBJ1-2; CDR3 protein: CASSFGAAYGYTF; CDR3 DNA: TGTGCCAGCAGCTTCGGGGCAGCCTATGGCTACACCTTC
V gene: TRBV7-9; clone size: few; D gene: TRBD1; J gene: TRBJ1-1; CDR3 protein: CASSAYRGRNTEAFF; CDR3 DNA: TGTGCCAGCAGCGCCTACAGGGGGCGGAACACTGAAGCTTTCTTT
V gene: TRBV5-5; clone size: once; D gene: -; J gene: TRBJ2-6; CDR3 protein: CASSNIHQSGANVLTF; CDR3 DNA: TGTGCCAGCAGCAACATTCACCAATCTGGGGCCAACGTCCTGACTTTC
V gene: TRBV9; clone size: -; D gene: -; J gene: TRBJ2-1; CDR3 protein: CASSVGSNEQFF; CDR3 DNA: TGTGCCAGCAGCGTAGGAAGCAATGAGCAGTTCTTC
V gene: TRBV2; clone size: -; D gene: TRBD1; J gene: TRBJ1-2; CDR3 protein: CASRDTGQTYGYTF; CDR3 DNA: TGTGCCAGCAGGGACACGGGACAGACCTATGGCTACACCTTC
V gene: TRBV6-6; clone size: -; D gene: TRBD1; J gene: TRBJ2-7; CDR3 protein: CASSPGTGGPYEQYF; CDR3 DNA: TGTGCCAGCAGCCCAGGGACAGGGGGCCCCTACGAGCAGTACTTC
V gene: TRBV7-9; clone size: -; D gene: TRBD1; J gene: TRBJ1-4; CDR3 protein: CASSDRGSNEKLFF; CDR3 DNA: TGTGCCAGCAGCGACAGGGGGTCTAATGAAAAACTGTTTTTT
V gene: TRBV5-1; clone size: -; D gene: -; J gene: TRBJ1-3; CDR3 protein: CASKTGISGNTIYF; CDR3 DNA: TGCGCCAGTAAAACAGGGATCTCTGGAAACACCATATATTTT
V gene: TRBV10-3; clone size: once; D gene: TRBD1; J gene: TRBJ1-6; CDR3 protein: CAIGKTGDYNSPLHF; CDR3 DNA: TGTGCCATCGGCAAGACAGGGGATTATAATTCACCCCTCCACTTT
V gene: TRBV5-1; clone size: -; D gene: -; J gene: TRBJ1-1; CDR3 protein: CASSPGTLSMNTEAFF; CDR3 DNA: TGCGCCAGCAGCCCGGGGACACTGAGCATGAACACTGAAGCTTTCTTT
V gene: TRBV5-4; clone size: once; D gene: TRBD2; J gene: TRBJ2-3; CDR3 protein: CASSPGTSGGASTDTQYF; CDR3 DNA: TGTGCCAGCAGCCCAGGGACTAGCGGGGGAGCTAGCACAGATACGCAGTATTTT
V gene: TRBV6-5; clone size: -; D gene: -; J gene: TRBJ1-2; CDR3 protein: CASSYRDNYGYTF; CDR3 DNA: TGTGCCAGCAGTTACAGGGACAACTATGGCTACACCTTC
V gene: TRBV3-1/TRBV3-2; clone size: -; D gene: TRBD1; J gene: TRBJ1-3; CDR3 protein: CASSPFTGGVGNTIYF; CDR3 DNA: TGTGCCAGCAGCCCTTTCACAGGGGGCGTAGGAAACACCATATATTTT
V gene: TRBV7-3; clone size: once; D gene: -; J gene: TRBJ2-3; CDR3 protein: CASSGTAAGDTQYF; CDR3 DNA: TGTGCCAGCAGCGGAACGGCGGCTGGGGATACGCAGTATTTT
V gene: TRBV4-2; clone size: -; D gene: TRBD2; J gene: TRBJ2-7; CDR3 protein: CASSQGPGLAGGKDYEQYF; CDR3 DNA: TGTGCCAGCAGCCAAGGGCCCGGACTAGCGGGAGGTAAGGACTACGAGCAGTACTTC
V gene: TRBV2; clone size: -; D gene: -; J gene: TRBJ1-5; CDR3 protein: CASSDDLEGPQHF; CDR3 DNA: TGTGCCAGCAGTGACGACCTTGAGGGGCCCCAGCATTTT
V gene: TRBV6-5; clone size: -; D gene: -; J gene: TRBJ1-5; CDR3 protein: CASSYGQYSNQPQHF; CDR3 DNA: TGTGCCAGCAGTTACGGACAGTATAGCAATCAGCCCCAGCATTTT
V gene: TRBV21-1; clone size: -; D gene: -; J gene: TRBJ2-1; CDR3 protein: CASSKARGAAHNEQFF; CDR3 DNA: TGTGCCAGCAGCAAAGCGAGAGGGGCAGCTCACAATGAGCAGTTCTTC
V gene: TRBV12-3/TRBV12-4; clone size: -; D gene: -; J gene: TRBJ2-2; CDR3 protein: CASHRTNTGELFF; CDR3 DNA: TGTGCCAGCCATCGGACGAACACCGGGGAGCTGTTTTTT
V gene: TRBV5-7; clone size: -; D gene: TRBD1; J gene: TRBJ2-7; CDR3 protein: CASSPGQGDSYEQYF; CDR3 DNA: TGTGCCAGCAGCCCGGGACAGGGGGATTCCTACGAGCAGTACTTC
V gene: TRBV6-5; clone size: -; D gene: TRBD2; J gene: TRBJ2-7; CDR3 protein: CASSYLKAGLPYEQYF; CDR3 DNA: TGTGCCAGCAGTTACCTTAAAGCGGGGCTTCCCTACGAGCAGTACTTC
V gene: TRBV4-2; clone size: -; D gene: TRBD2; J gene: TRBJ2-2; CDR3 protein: CASSQGPSGVNTGELFF; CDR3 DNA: TGTGCCAGCAGCCAAGGGCCCAGCGGGGTGAACACCGGGGAGCTGTTTTTT
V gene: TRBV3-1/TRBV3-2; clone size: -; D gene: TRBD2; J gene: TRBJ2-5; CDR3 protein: CASSPRGEETQYF; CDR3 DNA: TGTGCCAGCAGCCCCCGGGGGGAAGAGACCCAGTACTTC
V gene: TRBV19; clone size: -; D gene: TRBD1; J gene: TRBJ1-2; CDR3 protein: CASSMSQGIWRSHYGYTF; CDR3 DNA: TGTGCCAGTAGTATGTCACAGGGGATCTGGCGCTCCCACTATGGCTACACCTTC
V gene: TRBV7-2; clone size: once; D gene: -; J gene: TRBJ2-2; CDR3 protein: CASSFLRGNTGELFF; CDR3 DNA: TGTGCCAGCAGCTTCCTCCGGGGCAACACCGGGGAGCTGTTTTTT
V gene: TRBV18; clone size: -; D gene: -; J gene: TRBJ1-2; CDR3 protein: CASSVDGGYGYTF; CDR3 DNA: TGTGCCAGCTCCGTGGACGGAGGCTATGGCTACACCTTC
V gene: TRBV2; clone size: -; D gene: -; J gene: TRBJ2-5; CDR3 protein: CASSELGGPPGTQYF; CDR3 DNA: TGTGCCAGCAGTGAACTGGGGGGACCTCCCGGGACCCAGTACTTC
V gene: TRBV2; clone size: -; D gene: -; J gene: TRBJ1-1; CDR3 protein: CASSQQGSADTEAFF; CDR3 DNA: TGTGCCAGCAGTCAACAGGGTTCGGCCGACACTGAAGCTTTCTTT
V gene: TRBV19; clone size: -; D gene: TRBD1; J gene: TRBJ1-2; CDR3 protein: CASSPQQGPPYYGYTF; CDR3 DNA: TGTGCCAGTAGCCCCCAACAGGGGCCTCCTTACTATGGCTACACCTTC
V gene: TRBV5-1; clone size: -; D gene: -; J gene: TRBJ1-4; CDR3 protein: CASSLGQGSEKLFF; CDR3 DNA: TGCGCCAGCAGCTTGGGGCAGGGGTCGGAAAAACTGTTTTTT
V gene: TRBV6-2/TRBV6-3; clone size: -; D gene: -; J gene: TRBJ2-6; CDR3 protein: CASSPLEFSGANVLTF; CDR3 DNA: TGTGCCAGCAGCCCGCTGGAGTTCTCTGGGGCCAACGTCCTGACTTTC
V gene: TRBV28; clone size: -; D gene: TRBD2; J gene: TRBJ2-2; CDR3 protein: CASRPGLANTGELFF; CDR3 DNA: TGTGCCAGCAGACCCGGACTAGCGAACACCGGGGAGCTGTTTTTT
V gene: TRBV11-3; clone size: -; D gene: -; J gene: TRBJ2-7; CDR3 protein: CASSVQGSYEQYF; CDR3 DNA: TGTGCCAGCAGCGTACAGGGTTCCTACGAGCAGTACTTC
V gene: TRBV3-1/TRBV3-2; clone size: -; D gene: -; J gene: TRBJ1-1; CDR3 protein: CASSRPGKEAFF; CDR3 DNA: TGTGCCAGCAGCCGCCCGGGCAAAGAAGCTTTCTTT
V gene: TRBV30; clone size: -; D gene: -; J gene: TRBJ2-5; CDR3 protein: CAWSGPVSATQYF; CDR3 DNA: TGTGCCTGGAGTGGCCCGGTCTCGGCCACCCAGTACTTC
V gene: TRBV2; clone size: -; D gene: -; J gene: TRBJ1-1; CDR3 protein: CASSPLGGPEAFF; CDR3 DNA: TGTGCCAGCAGCCCCTTGGGGGGGCCTGAAGCTTTCTTT